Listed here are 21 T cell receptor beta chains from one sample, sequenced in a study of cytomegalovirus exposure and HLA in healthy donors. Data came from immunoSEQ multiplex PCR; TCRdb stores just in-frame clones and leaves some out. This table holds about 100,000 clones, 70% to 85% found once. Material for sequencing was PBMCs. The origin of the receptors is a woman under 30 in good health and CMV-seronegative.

This chain's CDR3 is CASSHTGGPQPQHF. The CDR3 bases are TGTGCCAGCAGCCATACAGGGGGTCCTCAGCCCCAGCATTTT. The V call is TRBV5-5, the J call TRBJ1-5; TRBD1 matches at 8 bases. Trimming cost V 4 bases and J 6 bases; bases outside gene matches: 6. The CDR3 is made up of 14 amino acids. CDR1 SGHKS and CDR2 YYEKEE come from the germline V gene (reference sequence).

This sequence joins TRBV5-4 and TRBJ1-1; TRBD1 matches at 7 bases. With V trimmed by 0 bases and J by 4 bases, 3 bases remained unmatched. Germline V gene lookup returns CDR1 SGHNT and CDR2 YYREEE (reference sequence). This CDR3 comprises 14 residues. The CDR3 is CASSLVWDSTEAFF. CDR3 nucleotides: TGTGCCAGCAGCTTGGTATGGGACAGCACTGAAGCTTTCTTT.

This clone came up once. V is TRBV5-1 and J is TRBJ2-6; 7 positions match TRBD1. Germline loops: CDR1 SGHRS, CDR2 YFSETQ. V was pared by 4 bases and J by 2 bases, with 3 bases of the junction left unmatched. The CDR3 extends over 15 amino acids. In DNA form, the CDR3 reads TGCGCCAGCAGCGGCGGACAGGCTGGGGCCAACGTCCTGACTTTC. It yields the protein CASSGGQAGANVLTF.

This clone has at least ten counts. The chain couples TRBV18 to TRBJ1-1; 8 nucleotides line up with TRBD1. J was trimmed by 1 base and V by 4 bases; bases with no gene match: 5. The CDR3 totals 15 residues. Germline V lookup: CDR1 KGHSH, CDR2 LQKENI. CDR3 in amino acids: CASSRSGTGNTEAFF. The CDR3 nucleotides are TGTGCCAGCTCACGATCCGGGACAGGGAACACTGAAGCTTTCTTT. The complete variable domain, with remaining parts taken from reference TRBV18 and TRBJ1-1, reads NAGVMQNPRHLVRRRGQEARLRCSPMKGHSHVYWYRQLPEEGLKFMVYLQKENIIDESGMPKERFSAEFPKEGPSILRIQQVVRGDSAAYFCASSRSGTGNTEAFFGQGTRLTVV.

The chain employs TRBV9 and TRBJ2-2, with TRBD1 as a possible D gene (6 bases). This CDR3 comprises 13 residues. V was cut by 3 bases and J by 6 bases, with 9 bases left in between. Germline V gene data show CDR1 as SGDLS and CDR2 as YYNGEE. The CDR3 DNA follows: TGTGCCAGCAGCGCCACAGGGCCCGGGGAGCTGTTTTTT. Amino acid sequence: CASSATGPGELFF.

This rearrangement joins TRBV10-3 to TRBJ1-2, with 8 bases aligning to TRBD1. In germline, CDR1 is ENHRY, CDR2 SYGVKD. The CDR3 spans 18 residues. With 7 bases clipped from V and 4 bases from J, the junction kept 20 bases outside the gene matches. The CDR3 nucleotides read TGTGCCATCACGACCCAAGGGGGACAGGCGACAGTCGCCTATGGCTACACCTTC. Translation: CAITTQGGQATVAYGYTF.

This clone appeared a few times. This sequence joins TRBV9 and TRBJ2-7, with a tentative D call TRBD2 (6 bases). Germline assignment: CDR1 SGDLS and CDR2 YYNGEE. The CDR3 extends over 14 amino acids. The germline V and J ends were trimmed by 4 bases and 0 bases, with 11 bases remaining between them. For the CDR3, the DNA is TGTGCCAGCAGCTCGGGGGTGAGCTCCTACGAGCAGTACTTC. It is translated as CASSSGVSSYEQYF.

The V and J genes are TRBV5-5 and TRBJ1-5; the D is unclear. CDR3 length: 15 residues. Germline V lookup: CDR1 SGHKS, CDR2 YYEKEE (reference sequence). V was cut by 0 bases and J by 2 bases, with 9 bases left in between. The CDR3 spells CASSLGAYGNQPQHF. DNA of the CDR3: TGTGCCAGCAGCTTGGGAGCGTACGGCAATCAGCCCCAGCATTTT.

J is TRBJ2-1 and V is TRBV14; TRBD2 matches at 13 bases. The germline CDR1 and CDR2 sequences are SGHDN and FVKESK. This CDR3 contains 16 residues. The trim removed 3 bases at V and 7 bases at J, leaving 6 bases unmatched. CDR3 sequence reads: CASSHMGTSGANEQFF. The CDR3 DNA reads TGTGCCAGCAGCCATATGGGGACTAGCGGGGCGAATGAGCAGTTCTTC. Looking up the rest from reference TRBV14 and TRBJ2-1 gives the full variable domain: EAGVTQFPSHSVIEKGQTVTLRCDPISGHDNLYWYRRVMGKEIKFLLHFVKESKQDESGMPNNRFLAERTGGTYSTLKVQPAELEDSGVYFCASSHMGTSGANEQFFGPGTRLTVL.

The CDR3 loop is CASRRQAYTEAFF. In nucleotides, the CDR3 is TGTGCCAGCAGAAGACAGGCTTACACTGAAGCTTTCTTT. The chain links TRBV27 to TRBJ1-1; the D gene is possibly TRBD1 (6 bases). The germline gives CDR1 MNHEY, CDR2 SMNVEV (reference sequence). Trimming removed 6 bases from V and 3 bases from J, with 11 bases in between. The CDR3 runs 13 residues.

This chain's CDR3 is CASSENSGGNTEAFF. The CDR3 coding sequence is TGTGCCAGCAGTGAAAACTCGGGGGGAAACACTGAAGCTTTCTTT. The chain combines TRBV25-1 with TRBJ1-1; tentative D call: TRBD1 (5 bases). Between the trimmed V and J ends, which lost 2 bases and 2 bases, there was a span of 12 bases. CDR3 size: 15 residues. Looked up from germline, CDR1 is MGHDK and CDR2 is SYGVNS.

The CDR3 region is CAISLTEEPDNEQFF. CDR3 nucleotides: TGTGCCATCAGCCTGACAGAAGAGCCCGACAATGAGCAGTTCTTC. The chain recombines TRBV28 with TRBJ2-1, with D perhaps TRBD1 (5 bases). The V end lost 10 bases, the J end lost 5 bases, and 21 bases lay between the germline ends. Germline V gene sequence: CDR1 MDHEN, CDR2 SYDVKM. This CDR3 spans 15 amino acids.

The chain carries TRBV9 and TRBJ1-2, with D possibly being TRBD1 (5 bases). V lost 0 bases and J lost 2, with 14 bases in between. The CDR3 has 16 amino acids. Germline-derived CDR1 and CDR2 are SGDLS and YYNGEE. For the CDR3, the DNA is TGTGCCAGCAGCGTAGGTTTTAGGGAGGGGAACTATGGCTACACCTTC. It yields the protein CASSVGFREGNYGYTF.

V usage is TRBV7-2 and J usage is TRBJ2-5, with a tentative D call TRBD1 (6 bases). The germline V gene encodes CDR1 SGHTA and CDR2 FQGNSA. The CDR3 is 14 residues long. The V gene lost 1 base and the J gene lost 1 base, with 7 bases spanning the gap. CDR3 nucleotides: TGTGCCAGCAGCTTAGACAGGGTCCAAGAGACCCAGTACTTC. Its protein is CASSLDRVQETQYF.

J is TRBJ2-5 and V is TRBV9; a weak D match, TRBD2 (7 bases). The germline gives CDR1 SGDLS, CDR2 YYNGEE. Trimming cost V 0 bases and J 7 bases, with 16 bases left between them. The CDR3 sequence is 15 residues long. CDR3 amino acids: CASSVEGQPSGTQYF. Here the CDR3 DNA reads TGTGCCAGCAGCGTAGAAGGACAGCCTAGCGGGACCCAGTACTTC.

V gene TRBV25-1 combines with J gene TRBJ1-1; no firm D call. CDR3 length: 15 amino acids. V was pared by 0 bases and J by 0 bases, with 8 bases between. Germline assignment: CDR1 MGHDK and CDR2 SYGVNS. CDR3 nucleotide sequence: TGTGCCAGCAGTGAATATGGAGGGTTGAACACTGAAGCTTTCTTT. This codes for CASSEYGGLNTEAFF.

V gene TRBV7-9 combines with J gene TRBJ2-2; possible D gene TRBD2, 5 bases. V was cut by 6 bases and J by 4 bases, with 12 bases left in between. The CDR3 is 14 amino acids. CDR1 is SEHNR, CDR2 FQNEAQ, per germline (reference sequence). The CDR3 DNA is TGTGCCAGCAGTTTTAGAGGGCCCACCGGGGAGCTGTTTTTT. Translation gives CASSFRGPTGELFF.

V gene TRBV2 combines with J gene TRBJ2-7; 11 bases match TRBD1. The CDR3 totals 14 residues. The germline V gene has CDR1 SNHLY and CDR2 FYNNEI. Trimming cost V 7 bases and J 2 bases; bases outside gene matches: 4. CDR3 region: CASTRTGGAYEQYF. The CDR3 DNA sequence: TGTGCCAGCACTAGGACAGGGGGCGCCTACGAGCAGTACTTC.

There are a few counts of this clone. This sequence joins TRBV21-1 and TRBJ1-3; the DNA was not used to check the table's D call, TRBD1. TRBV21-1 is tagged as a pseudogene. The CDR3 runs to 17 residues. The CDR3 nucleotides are TGTGCCAGCAGCCTTACCGGGACAGCGAACTCTGGAAACACCATATATTTT. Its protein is CASSLTGTANSGNTIYF.

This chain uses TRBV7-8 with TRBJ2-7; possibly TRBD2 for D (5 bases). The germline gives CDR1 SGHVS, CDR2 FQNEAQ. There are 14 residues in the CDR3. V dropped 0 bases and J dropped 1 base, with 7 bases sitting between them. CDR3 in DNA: TGTGCCAGCAGCTTAGCGGGAGAATCCTACGAGCAGTACTTC. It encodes CASSLAGESYEQYF.

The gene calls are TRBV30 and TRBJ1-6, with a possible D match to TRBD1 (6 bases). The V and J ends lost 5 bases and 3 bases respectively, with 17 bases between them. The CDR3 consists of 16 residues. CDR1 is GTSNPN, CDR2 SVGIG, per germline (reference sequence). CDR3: CAWGQGQLLYNSPLHF. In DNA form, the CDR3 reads TGTGCCTGGGGTCAAGGACAGCTCCTCTATAATTCACCCCTCCACTTT.